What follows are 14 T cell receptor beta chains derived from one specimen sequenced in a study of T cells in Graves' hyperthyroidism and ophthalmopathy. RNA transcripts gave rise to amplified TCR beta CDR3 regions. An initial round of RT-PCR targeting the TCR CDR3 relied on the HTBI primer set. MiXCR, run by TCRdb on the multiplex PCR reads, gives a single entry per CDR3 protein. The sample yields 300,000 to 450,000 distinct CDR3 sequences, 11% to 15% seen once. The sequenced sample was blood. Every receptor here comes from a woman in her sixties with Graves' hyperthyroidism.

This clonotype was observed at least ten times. CDR3 nucleotides: TGTGCCAGCAGTCCTGCGGGACGGAGCTATGGCTACACCTTC. Translated: CASSPAGRSYGYTF. The V gene is TRBV7-9, the J gene TRBJ1-2, with a tentative D call TRBD1 (5 bases). Trimming pared 6 bases from V and 4 bases from J, leaving 15 bases between. CDR3 size: 14 residues. Germline V CDR1 and CDR2: SEHNR, FQNEAQ (reference sequence).

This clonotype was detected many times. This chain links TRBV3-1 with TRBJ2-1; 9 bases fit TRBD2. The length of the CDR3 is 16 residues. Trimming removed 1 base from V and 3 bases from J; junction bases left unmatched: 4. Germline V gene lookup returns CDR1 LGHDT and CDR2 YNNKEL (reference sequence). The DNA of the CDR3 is TGTGCCAGCAGCCAAGGAGCGGGAGGCGGCTACAATGAGCAGTTCTTC. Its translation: CASSQGAGGGYNEQFF.

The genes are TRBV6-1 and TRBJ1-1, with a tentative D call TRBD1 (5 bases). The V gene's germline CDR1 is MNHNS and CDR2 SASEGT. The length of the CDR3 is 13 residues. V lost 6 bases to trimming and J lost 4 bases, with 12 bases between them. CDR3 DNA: TGTGCCAGCAGCGACCGGGACTCCACTGAAGCTTTCTTT. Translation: CASSDRDSTEAFF.

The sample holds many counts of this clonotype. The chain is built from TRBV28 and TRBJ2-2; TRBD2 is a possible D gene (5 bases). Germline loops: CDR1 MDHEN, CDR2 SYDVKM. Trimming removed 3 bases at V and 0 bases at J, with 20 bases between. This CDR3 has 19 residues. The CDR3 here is CASSFLKTLDLPNTGELFF. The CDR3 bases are TGTGCCAGCAGTTTTTTGAAGACGCTGGACTTACCGAACACCGGGGAGCTGTTTTTT.

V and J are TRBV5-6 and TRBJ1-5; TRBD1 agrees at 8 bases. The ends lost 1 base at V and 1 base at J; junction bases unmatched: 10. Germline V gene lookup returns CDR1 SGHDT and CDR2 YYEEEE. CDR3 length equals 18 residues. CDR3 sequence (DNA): TGTGCCAGCAGCTTGACAGGGGGAATCGGGTCGAGCAATCAGCCCCAGCATTTT. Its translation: CASSLTGGIGSSNQPQHF.

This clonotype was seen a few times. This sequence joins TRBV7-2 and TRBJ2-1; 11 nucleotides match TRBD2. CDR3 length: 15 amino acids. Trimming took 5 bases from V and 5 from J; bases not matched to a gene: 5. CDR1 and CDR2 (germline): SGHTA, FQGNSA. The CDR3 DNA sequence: TGTGCCAGCAGCACCCTAGCGGGAGGAAACAATGAGCAGTTCTTC. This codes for CASSTLAGGNNEQFF.

Here the CDR3 DNA reads TGCAGTGCTAGAGGACAGGGGGTACTAGCGGAATGGGGCACAGATACGCAGTATTTT. Translated, it gives CSARGQGVLAEWGTDTQYF. The chain is built from TRBV20-1 and TRBJ2-3, with D possibly TRBD1 on 9 matching bases. V gave up 1 base and J gave up 1 base, with 24 bases separating them. The germline V gene has CDR1 DFQATT and CDR2 SNEGSKA (reference sequence). This CDR3 spans 19 amino acids.

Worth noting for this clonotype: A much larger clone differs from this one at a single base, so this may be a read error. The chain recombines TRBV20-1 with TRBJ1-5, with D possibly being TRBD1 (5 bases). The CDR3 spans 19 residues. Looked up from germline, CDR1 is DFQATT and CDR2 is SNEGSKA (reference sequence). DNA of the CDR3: TGCAGTGTTAGAGGTTCAATAGCGAAGGGGACGGTAAGCAATCAGCCCCAGCATTTT. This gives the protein CSVRGSIAKGTVSNQPQHF.

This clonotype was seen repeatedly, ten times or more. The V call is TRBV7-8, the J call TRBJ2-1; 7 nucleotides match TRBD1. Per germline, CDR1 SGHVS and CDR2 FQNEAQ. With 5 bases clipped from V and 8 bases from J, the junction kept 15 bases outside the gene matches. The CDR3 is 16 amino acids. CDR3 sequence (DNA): TGTGCCAGCAGCCGGGACACAGGGGCCCCCCCTGATGAGCAGTTCTTC. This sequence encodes CASSRDTGAPPDEQFF.

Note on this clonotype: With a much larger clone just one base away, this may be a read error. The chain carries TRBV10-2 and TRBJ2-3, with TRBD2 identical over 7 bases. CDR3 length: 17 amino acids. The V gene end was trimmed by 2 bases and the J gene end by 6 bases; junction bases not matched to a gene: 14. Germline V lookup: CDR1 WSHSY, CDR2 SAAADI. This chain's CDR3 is CASSEQGGGGEGDTQYF. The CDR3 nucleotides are TGCGCCAGCAGTGAGCAAGGAGGCGGAGGGGAGGGGGATACGCAGTATTTT.

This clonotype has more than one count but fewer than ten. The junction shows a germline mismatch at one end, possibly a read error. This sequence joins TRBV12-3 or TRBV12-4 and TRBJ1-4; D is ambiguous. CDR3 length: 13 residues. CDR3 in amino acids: CASSLRTNERLFF. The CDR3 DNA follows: TGTGCCAGCAGTTTGCGGACTAATGAAAGACTGTTTTTT.

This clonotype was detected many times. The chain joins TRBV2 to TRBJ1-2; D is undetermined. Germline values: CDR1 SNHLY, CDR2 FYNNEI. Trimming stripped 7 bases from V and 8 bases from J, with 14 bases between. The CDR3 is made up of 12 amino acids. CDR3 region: CASTRTIPGYTF. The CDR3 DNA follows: TGTGCCAGCACTCGTACAATTCCGGGCTACACCTTC.

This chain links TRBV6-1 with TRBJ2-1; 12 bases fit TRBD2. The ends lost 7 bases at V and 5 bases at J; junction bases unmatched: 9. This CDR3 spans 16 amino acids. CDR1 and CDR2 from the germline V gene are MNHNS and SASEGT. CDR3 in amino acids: CASNRLAGEWNNEQFF. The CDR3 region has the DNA TGTGCCAGCAATAGACTAGCGGGAGAGTGGAACAATGAGCAGTTCTTC.

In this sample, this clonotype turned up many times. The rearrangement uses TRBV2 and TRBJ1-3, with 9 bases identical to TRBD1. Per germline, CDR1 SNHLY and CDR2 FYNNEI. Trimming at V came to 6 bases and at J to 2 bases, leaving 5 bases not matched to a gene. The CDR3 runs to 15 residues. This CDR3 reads CASSPQGAPGNTIYF. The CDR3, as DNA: TGTGCCAGCAGCCCACAGGGGGCGCCTGGAAACACCATATATTTT.